The following is a T cell receptor (beta chain) sequence with its context. Its antigen is as yet unknown. Using a J-beta primer mix together with a sample-barcoded 5' primer, a second PCR was run for roughly 7 to 11 cycles. TCRdb fed the 5' RACE reads into MiXCR, producing one record per CDR3 protein. This repertoire shows about 640,000 distinct CDR3 sequences, roughly 30% found once; its top ten account for less than 20%. These data belong to a study of blood T cells in healthy people across ages. Overall study results and limits: Researchers report that TCR beta diversity correlated strongly with naive T cell percentage.

This receptor was obtained from an elderly woman in good health. The sample comprised blood.

The chain's CDR3 is CASSMGRDTENYGYTF. The CDR3 nucleotides are TGCGCCAGCAGCATGGGCAGGGACACCGAGAACTATGGCTACACCTTC. This chain uses TRBV5-1 with TRBJ1-2; weak D call: TRBD1 (6 bases). Trimming took off 4 bases at V and 2 bases at J, with 18 bases between the two ends. The CDR3 loop spans 16 amino acids. Germline CDR1 reads SGHRS; CDR2 reads YFSETQ.